Listed below are T cell receptor beta chains from one sample, sequenced in a study of persistence of HIV-infected CD4 T cells. Repertoires were generated with immunoSEQ multiplex PCR, while TCRdb's copy carries only in-frame clones and drops some. Among around 35,000 clones listed, about 85% were seen once. No antigen is known for these receptors. Sequenced here: CD4+ T cells sorted from PBMCs after roughly 19-hour stimulation, sampled from a patient who received antiretroviral therapy. The receptor source for this set is an adult man with HIV who was CMV-seropositive. Both conserved end residues are part of each CDR3. The D gene is left open where the match is weak. Clone size is not always given. Where it is, it says once, few, many or a class for expanded clones.

V	D	size	J	CDR3	DNA
TRBV12-3/TRBV12-4	-	-	TRBJ2-2	CASNKGGPGELFF	TGTGCCAGCAACAAAGGGGGTCCCGGGGAGCTGTTTTTT
TRBV19	-	once	TRBJ2-1	CASSNPRGAGPDEQFF	TGTGCCAGTAGTAACCCCCGGGGGGCCGGACCGGATGAGCAGTTCTTC
TRBV14	-	-	TRBJ1-1	CASSRRYMNTEAFF	TGTGCCAGCAGCCGGAGGTACATGAACACTGAAGCTTTCTTT
TRBV28	-	-	TRBJ2-4	CASKREREAKNIQYF	TGTGCCAGCAAAAGGGAAAGGGAGGCCAAAAACATTCAGTACTTC
TRBV9	-	-	TRBJ1-6	CASSVGGRTSPLHF	TGTGCCAGCAGCGTAGGGGGAAGGACTTCACCCCTCCACTTT
TRBV7-9	-	-	TRBJ1-2	CASSLLPEGRDGYTF	TGTGCCAGCAGCTTACTCCCGGAGGGGAGAGATGGCTACACCTTC
TRBV7-9	-	-	TRBJ2-7	CASSFSSHGQGSSYEQYF	TGTGCCAGCAGCTTCTCTAGCCATGGACAAGGCAGCTCCTACGAGCAGTACTTC
TRBV7-2	TRBD1	-	TRBJ1-1	CASSLRGRIQRYTEAFF	TGTGCCAGCAGCTTAAGGGGGCGAATTCAGCGTTACACTGAAGCTTTCTTT
TRBV6-2/TRBV6-3	TRBD1	once	TRBJ1-6	CASSQGQGKWSPLHF	TGTGCCAGCAGCCAAGGACAGGGGAAATGGTCACCCCTCCACTTT
TRBV4-1	TRBD2	-	TRBJ2-1	CASSQGTSGGVVLNEQFF	TGCGCCAGCAGCCAAGGGACTAGCGGGGGGGTGGTGCTCAATGAGCAGTTCTTC
TRBV18	TRBD2	-	TRBJ2-7	CASSPRELAGAYREQYF	TGTGCCAGCTCACCACGGGAACTAGCGGGGGCTTACCGCGAGCAGTACTTC
TRBV6-5	TRBD1	-	TRBJ2-3	CASKTPGRGPDTQYF	TGTGCCAGCAAAACTCCGGGCAGGGGGCCAGATACGCAGTATTTT
TRBV19	-	-	TRBJ1-4	CASSKRSQTLFF	TGTGCCAGTAGTAAGAGGTCGCAGACACTGTTTTTT
TRBV21-1	-	once	TRBJ1-1	CASSKAGKGRPEAFF	TGTGCCAGCAGCAAAGCCGGTAAGGGGAGGCCTGAAGCTTTCTTT
TRBV5-1	-	-	TRBJ2-3	CASSLGGAVADTQYF	TGCGCCAGCAGCTTGGGGGGGGCGGTAGCAGATACGCAGTATTTT
TRBV6-6	-	once	TRBJ1-2	CASTSGGFYGYTF	TGTGCCAGCACCTCGGGGGGCTTCTATGGCTACACCTTC
TRBV3-1/TRBV3-2	-	few	TRBJ2-2	CASSQEPPGELFF	TGTGCCAGCAGCCAAGAACCCCCCGGGGAGCTGTTTTTT
TRBV4-2	TRBD1	-	TRBJ2-5	CASSQDTRTGVETQYF	TGTGCCAGCAGCCAAGATACCCGGACAGGGGTTGAGACCCAGTACTTC
TRBV6-5	-	few	TRBJ2-6	CASSFRSGANVLTF	TGTGCCAGCAGTTTTCGCTCTGGGGCCAACGTCCTGACTTTC
TRBV7-8	-	once	TRBJ1-1	CASSSGFGGTEAFF	TGTGCCAGCAGCTCAGGCTTCGGGGGCACTGAAGCTTTCTTT
TRBV4-1	-	once	TRBJ2-7	CASSRTGSSYEQYF	TGCGCCAGCAGCCGCACGGGGTCGTCCTACGAGCAGTACTTC
TRBV28	-	-	TRBJ1-2	CASTGGVIYGYTF	TGTGCCAGCACCGGCGGGGTTATCTATGGCTACACCTTC
TRBV2	-	-	TRBJ2-1	CASSEVGGHTGEQFF	TGTGCCAGCAGTGAGGTGGGGGGGCATACAGGGGAGCAGTTCTTC
TRBV6-5	-	-	TRBJ2-7	CASSYNGQLSSYEQYF	TGTGCCAGCAGTTATAATGGACAGTTGAGCTCCTACGAGCAGTACTTC
TRBV18	-	-	TRBJ2-2	CASSPRRTANTGELFF	TGTGCCAGCTCACCACGTCGGACAGCGAACACCGGGGAGCTGTTTTTT
TRBV2	TRBD1	-	TRBJ1-4	CASRPQGAAGEKLFF	TGTGCCAGCAGGCCGCAGGGGGCAGCAGGAGAAAAACTGTTTTTT
TRBV29-1	TRBD1	-	TRBJ2-7	CSSCVDRESEQYF	TGCAGCAGTTGTGTGGACAGGGAATCCGAGCAGTACTTC
TRBV12-3/TRBV12-4	-	-	TRBJ1-1	CASVDRMNTEAFF	TGTGCCAGCGTGGACAGAATGAACACTGAAGCTTTCTTT
TRBV24-1	TRBD1	-	TRBJ1-5	CATSQTGGNQPQHF	TGTGCCACCAGTCAAACAGGGGGCAATCAGCCCCAGCATTTT
TRBV6-5	-	-	TRBJ1-2	CASSYRGDGYTF	TGTGCCAGCAGTTACAGGGGGGATGGCTACACCTTC
TRBV5-1	-	once	TRBJ1-4	CASSLAGEKGSEKLFF	TGCGCCAGCAGCTTGGCCGGGGAAAAGGGAAGCGAAAAACTGTTTTTT
TRBV9	TRBD1	-	TRBJ2-7	CASSATGDGYEQYF	TGTGCCAGCAGCGCGACAGGGGACGGCTACGAGCAGTACTTC
TRBV19	-	-	TRBJ1-5	CASSRQQGFAKPQHF	TGTGCCAGTAGTAGGCAACAGGGTTTTGCTAAGCCCCAGCATTTT
TRBV28	-	few	TRBJ1-6	CASSLRNSPLHF	TGTGCCAGCAGTTTAAGGAATTCACCCCTCCACTTT
TRBV6-6	-	-	TRBJ2-7	CASSYRGTSYEQYF	TGTGCCAGCAGTTACAGAGGCACCTCCTACGAGCAGTACTTC
TRBV11-3	-	once	TRBJ1-1	CASSSTVDTEAFF	TGTGCCAGCAGCTCTACAGTAGACACTGAAGCTTTCTTT
TRBV6-1	TRBD1	-	TRBJ1-2	CASSEGTGGNYGYTF	TGTGCCAGCAGTGAAGGGACAGGCGGCAACTATGGCTACACCTTC
TRBV27	-	-	TRBJ2-1	CASCPLGARDNEQFF	TGTGCCAGCTGCCCCCTTGGGGCCAGGGACAATGAGCAGTTCTTC
TRBV9	-	-	TRBJ1-3	CASSVGQGLAGNTIYF	TGTGCCAGCAGCGTAGGTCAGGGTTTGGCTGGAAACACCATATATTTT
TRBV5-1	-	-	TRBJ2-1	CASSLVMNGISGEQFF	TGCGCCAGCAGCTTGGTTATGAACGGGATATCTGGTGAGCAGTTCTTC
TRBV5-1	-	-	TRBJ1-2	CASSPWRDTSYGYTF	TGCGCCAGCAGCCCCTGGCGGGACACTTCCTATGGCTACACCTTC
TRBV7-8	-	-	TRBJ2-6	CASSLSYSAHKVGHVLTF	TGTGCCAGCAGCCTTAGTTATTCAGCTCACAAAGTCGGGCACGTCCTGACTTTC
TRBV14	TRBD1	-	TRBJ1-1	CASSLPTGRAEAFF	TGTGCCAGCAGCCTACCGACAGGGCGTGCTGAAGCTTTCTTT
TRBV4-2	-	-	TRBJ1-4	CASSQGSRTTYEKLFF	TGTGCCAGCAGCCAGGGTTCCAGAACCACTTATGAAAAACTGTTTTTT
TRBV28	-	-	TRBJ1-4	CASSLGGDEKLFF	TGTGCCAGCAGTTTAGGAGGGGATGAAAAACTGTTTTTT
TRBV3-1/TRBV3-2	-	-	TRBJ1-1	CASSPSDLRATGLAFF	TGTGCCAGCAGCCCCTCCGACCTCAGGGCGACGGGGTTGGCTTTCTTT
TRBV28	TRBD1	-	TRBJ1-2	CASSLPGQGLYGYTF	TGTGCCAGCAGTCTCCCGGGACAGGGCCTCTATGGCTACACCTTC
TRBV9	-	-	TRBJ1-6	CASSLRTGGSPLHF	TGTGCCAGCAGCCTGAGGACTGGGGGATCACCCCTCCACTTT
TRBV10-1	TRBD1	once	TRBJ2-2	CASRRTGPGELFF	TGCGCCAGCAGGCGGACAGGGCCCGGGGAGCTGTTTTTT
TRBV5-1	TRBD1	-	TRBJ2-1	CASSSGQGDEQFF	TGCGCCAGCAGCTCGGGACAGGGCGATGAGCAGTTCTTC
TRBV28	-	-	TRBJ1-5	CASSRSLVQHF	TGTGCCAGCAGCCGGAGCCTTGTCCAGCATTTT
TRBV5-4	TRBD2	-	TRBJ2-3	CASSLVLAGVDTQYF	TGTGCCAGCAGCTTGGTACTAGCGGGGGTAGATACGCAGTATTTT
TRBV9	-	-	TRBJ1-1	CASSVAEGPNTEAFF	TGTGCCAGCAGCGTAGCTGAGGGACCGAACACTGAAGCTTTCTTT
TRBV19	-	-	TRBJ1-1	CASSRITGYGAEAFF	TGTGCCAGTAGTAGGATTACAGGGTACGGCGCTGAAGCTTTCTTT
TRBV4-1	-	-	TRBJ1-4	CASSQPGARNEKLFF	TGCGCCAGCAGCCAACCAGGGGCCCGTAATGAAAAACTGTTTTTT
TRBV3-1/TRBV3-2	-	-	TRBJ1-5	CASSQNTEGRLPQHF	TGTGCCAGCAGCCAAAACACAGAGGGGCGCTTGCCCCAGCATTTT